What follows are 23 T cell receptor beta chains derived from one specimen sequenced in a study of long-term antiretroviral therapy in people with HIV. Running of the v3.0 immunoSEQ assay took place at survey level. The assay was immunoSEQ multiplex PCR, and TCRdb's table has in-frame clones only and misses some. This table holds about 24,000 clones, 81% found once. The sequenced sample was unsorted PBMCs, obtained at the start of antiretroviral therapy, before treatment. The receptors stem from a woman in her late teens or twenties with HIV.

V gene TRBV11-3 combines with J gene TRBJ2-1; 8 bases match TRBD2. The CDR3 length is 15 residues. Germline lookup yields CDR1 SGHNT and CDR2 YENEEA. J gave up 9 bases and V 2 bases, and 9 bases lay outside the gene matches. CDR3 in DNA: TGTGCCAGCAGCTTACGCGGGGGGCTGGGTGGTGAGCAGTTCTTC. This sequence encodes CASSLRGGLGGEQFF.

The V and J genes are TRBV7-9 and TRBJ2-7, with 9 bases fitting TRBD2. There are 16 residues in the CDR3. V dropped 3 bases and J dropped 7; count of bases not matched to a gene: 13. Germline CDR1 reads SEHNR; CDR2 reads FQNEAQ (reference sequence). CDR3 region: CASSFWTGLAKREQYF. The DNA for the CDR3 is TGTGCCAGCAGCTTTTGGACGGGACTAGCCAAGAGGGAGCAGTACTTC.

The rearrangement links TRBV7-2 to TRBJ2-5; D uncertain. With 1 base removed from V and 2 bases from J, the gap between germline ends came to 8 bases. Germline loops: CDR1 SGHTA, CDR2 FQGNSA. This CDR3 has 14 residues. The CDR3 DNA sequence: TGTGCCAGCAGCTTAGTTCTGGGACAAGAGACCCAGTACTTC. This sequence encodes CASSLVLGQETQYF.

V gene TRBV9 combines with J gene TRBJ1-1; possibly TRBD1 for D (5 bases). Trimming pared 0 bases from V and 8 bases from J, leaving 11 bases between. There are 13 residues in the CDR3. The germline gives CDR1 SGDLS, CDR2 YYNGEE. In nucleotides, the CDR3 is TGTGCCAGCAGCGTAGAGGGCCAGGGAGAAGCTTTCTTT. Protein: CASSVEGQGEAFF.

The rearrangement uses TRBV6-1 and TRBJ1-3; D call uncertain. The CDR3 has 14 amino acids. Trimming took off 8 bases at V and 0 bases at J, with 11 bases between the two ends. Germline-derived CDR1 and CDR2 are MNHNS and SASEGT. CDR3 residues: CASRLTFSGNTIYF. The CDR3 DNA sequence: TGTGCCAGCCGACTAACGTTCTCTGGAAACACCATATATTTT.

This clone has just one count. CDR3 nucleotides: TGTGCCAGCAGCCAACCGGGACTAGCGGGATACAAGCAGTTCTTC. Translation gives CASSQPGLAGYKQFF. The V and J genes are TRBV6-1 and TRBJ2-1; 13 bases line up with TRBD2. The CDR3 has 15 amino acids. Trimming at V came to 6 bases and at J to 11 bases, leaving 10 bases not matched to a gene. Germline CDR1 and CDR2: MNHNS and SASEGT.

A single count supports this clone. The junction differs from germline at one of its ends, possibly a read error. The CDR3 loop reads CASRSGTENHPQHF. Here the CDR3 DNA reads TGTGCCAGTAGGTCCGGGACAGAGAATCATCCCCAGCATTTT. The chain joins TRBV19 to TRBJ1-5, with 7 bases matching TRBD1. Germline loops: CDR1 LNHDA, CDR2 SQIVND (reference sequence). The CDR3 contains 14 residues.

In its sample, this clone was seen a few times. The chain combines TRBV4-2 with TRBJ2-7; D uncertain. This CDR3 region has 16 residues. V lost 0 bases and J 4 bases, leaving 16 bases between the germline ends. Germline CDR1 is LGHNA and CDR2 is YNFKEQ. CDR3 in DNA: TGTGCCAGCAGCCAAGATGATGGCAGACCCCAGTACGAGCAGTACTTC. Translated, it gives CASSQDDGRPQYEQYF.

The chain couples TRBV21-1 to TRBJ1-1. TRBV21-1 is given as a pseudogene. The CDR3 runs to 14 residues. CDR3 sequence reads: CASSKVYENTEAFF. The CDR3 nucleotides are TGTGCCAGCAGCAAAGTTTATGAGAACACTGAAGCTTTCTTT.

The chain combines TRBV29-1 with TRBJ2-1; 7 nucleotides match TRBD1. The germline V gene encodes CDR1 SQVTM and CDR2 ANQGSEA. Germline trimming cut 6 bases from V and 7 bases from J; bases unmatched to any gene: 9. This CDR3 is built from 13 residues. The CDR3 sequence is CSVVTGAGNEQFF. The CDR3 DNA follows: TGCAGCGTGGTCACAGGGGCAGGTAATGAGCAGTTCTTC.

The chain joins TRBV6-1 to TRBJ1-5; D gene uncertain. CDR1 and CDR2 (germline): MNHNS, SASEGT. The CDR3 covers 14 residues. V shed 2 bases and J shed 3 bases, with 8 bases lying between them. The CDR3 sequence is CASSESAVNQPQHF. The CDR3 DNA reads TGTGCCAGCAGTGAATCGGCAGTCAATCAGCCCCAGCATTTT.

The chain has TRBV19 and TRBJ1-1; D is possibly TRBD1 (5 bases). The germline V gene has CDR1 LNHDA and CDR2 SQIVND (reference sequence). V gave up 7 bases and J gave up 10 bases, with 19 bases separating them. The CDR3 consists of 13 residues. CDR3 sequence: CASTPSGRVPAFF. CDR3 in DNA: TGTGCCAGTACTCCGTCCGGCAGGGTGCCAGCTTTCTTT.

The chain uses TRBV18 and TRBJ1-2, with 9 bases fitting TRBD1. V shed 3 bases, J shed 4 bases, and the junction held 12 bases outside the gene matches. The CDR3 is 17 residues long. Looked up from germline, CDR1 is KGHSH and CDR2 is LQKENI. The CDR3 sequence is CASSPPPRDRALYGYTF. Here the CDR3 DNA reads TGTGCCAGCTCACCCCCGCCCCGGGACAGGGCTCTCTATGGCTACACCTTC.

The chain recombines TRBV19 with TRBJ2-1, with 9 bases lining up with TRBD2. The CDR3 consists of 18 residues. The trim removed 1 base at V and 0 bases at J, leaving 7 bases unmatched. Germline CDR1 LNHDA, CDR2 SQIVND (reference sequence). The CDR3 DNA follows: TGTGCCAGTAGTATAGGGTGGGCTAGCGGGAACTCCTACAATGAGCAGTTCTTC. Translated: CASSIGWASGNSYNEQFF.

This chain uses TRBV27 with TRBJ2-3; 8 bases fit TRBD2. V lost 2 bases, J lost 2 bases, and 3 bases stayed unmatched. Germline-derived CDR1 and CDR2 are MNHEY and SMNVEV (reference sequence). The CDR3 length is 15 residues. The CDR3 coding sequence is TGTGCCAGCAGTTTAGCGGGGGGTAACACAGATACGCAGTATTTT. This encodes CASSLAGGNTDTQYF.

This clone appeared a few times. CDR3 sequence reads: CASSPRTGDGYTF. CDR3 in DNA: TGTGCCAGCAGCCCCCGGACAGGCGATGGCTACACCTTC. V and J are TRBV7-9 and TRBJ1-2; 7 nucleotides align to TRBD1. V trimming: 5 bases; J trimming: 6 bases; junction bases outside the gene matches: 6. This CDR3 comprises 13 residues. CDR1 is SEHNR and CDR2 is FQNEAQ in the germline V gene (reference sequence). Using reference TRBV7-9 and TRBJ1-2 for the parts outside the CDR3, the full variable domain is DTGVSQNPRHKITKRGQNVTFRCDPISEHNRLYWYRQTLGQGPEFLTYFQNEAQLEKSRLLSDRFSAERPKGSFSTLEIQRTEQGDSAMYLCASSPRTGDGYTFGSGTRLTVV.

The gene calls are TRBV7-8 and TRBJ1-5; D remains unclear. V shed 6 bases and J shed 4 bases, with 22 bases lying between them. From germline, CDR1 is SGHVS and CDR2 FQNEAQ. The CDR3 is 17 residues long. The CDR3 loop reads CASSPVRFRSRNQPQHF. Written as DNA, the CDR3 is TGTGCCAGCAGTCCTGTCAGGTTTAGGAGCAGGAATCAGCCCCAGCATTTT.

Only a few counts were recorded for this clone. The rearrangement links TRBV7-3 to TRBJ2-3; D call uncertain. CDR1 is SGHTA, CDR2 FQGTGA, per germline. This CDR3 region has 14 residues. V gave up 2 bases and J gave up 0 bases, with 6 bases separating them. The CDR3 region has the DNA TGTGCCAGCAGCTTACAGCCGAGCACAGATACGCAGTATTTT. Its translation is CASSLQPSTDTQYF. Full variable domain (rest looked up from reference TRBV7-3 and TRBJ2-3): GAGVSQTPSNKVTEKGKYVELRCDPISGHTALYWYRQSLGQGPEFLIYFQGTGAADDSGLPNDRFFAVRPEGSVSTLKIQRTERGDSAVYLCASSLQPSTDTQYFGPGTRLTVL.

The chain is built from TRBV6-5 and TRBJ1-2; 9 bases fit TRBD1. Germline CDR1 is MNHEY and CDR2 is SVGAGI. V shed 4 bases and J 6 bases; nucleotides not matched to a gene: 6. The CDR3 runs 14 residues. The CDR3 reads CASSSLGTGHGYTF. CDR3 DNA sequence: TGTGCCAGCAGTTCGCTCGGGACAGGGCATGGCTACACCTTC.

The chain employs TRBV29-1 and TRBJ1-1, with 7 positions matching TRBD1. The V gene end was trimmed by 4 bases and the J gene end by 0 bases; junction bases not matched to a gene: 8. This CDR3 spans 15 amino acids. CDR1 SQVTM and CDR2 ANQGSEA come from the germline V gene. CDR3 loop: CSVGYPGTVNTEAFF. DNA of the CDR3: TGCAGCGTTGGCTATCCCGGGACAGTGAACACTGAAGCTTTCTTT.

CDR3 DNA: TGTGCCAGCTCACTAGCTCCACAGGGTGGTTCATGGACTGAAGCTTTCTTT. Translation: CASSLAPQGGSWTEAFF. The chain couples TRBV18 to TRBJ1-1, with D possibly TRBD1 on 6 matching bases. V lost 4 bases, J lost 5 bases, and 23 bases lay in between. The CDR3 runs 17 residues. The germline V gene has CDR1 KGHSH and CDR2 LQKENI.

This chain uses TRBV28 with TRBJ1-5; maybe TRBD1 (5 bases). The CDR3 runs to 18 residues. Trimming took 3 bases from V and 0 from J, leaving 18 bases between them. CDR1 MDHEN and CDR2 SYDVKM come from the germline V gene. The CDR3: CASSFVGGWDYSNQPQHF. In DNA, the CDR3 is TGTGCCAGCAGTTTTGTGGGGGGATGGGACTATAGCAATCAGCCCCAGCATTTT.

Here the CDR3 DNA reads TGCGCCAGCAGCCATTCGACTGGGAGCAATCAGCCCCAGCATTTT. Translation: CASSHSTGSNQPQHF. The chain carries TRBV4-3 and TRBJ1-5; D is unresolved. Trimming left V 3 bases short and J 1 base short, with 10 bases between. The germline CDR1 and CDR2 sequences are LGHNA and YSLEER. The CDR3 consists of 15 residues.